The 25 T cell receptor beta chains in this list originate from one sample, sequenced in a study of OX40 agonist ivuxolimab in advanced cancers. The library was prepared using the immunoSEQ multiplex PCR assay. The immuneACCESS repertoire file appears here via TCRdb, limited to in-frame rearrangements. These files lack a portion of the clones; in checked studies, under half of the deficit traces to unresolved V genes, and the cause of the others is not known. This sample gives some 72,000 clones in total; 80% to 95% of them show up just once. Roughly 0.56% of the sample goes to the ten largest clones. The input for sequencing was CD4+ or CD8+ T cells sorted from blood, taken in a trial of the OX40 agonist ivuxolimab. Receptor source: an adult with an advanced solid tumor such as melanoma, head and neck, liver or kidney cancer.

The sample holds one count of this clone. The CDR3 sequence: CASSEGALRTEAFF. CDR3 DNA sequence: TGTGCCAGCAGTGAAGGGGCACTTCGCACTGAAGCTTTCTTT. The chain recombines TRBV2 with TRBJ1-1, with unresolved D. The CDR3 is made up of 14 amino acids. Germline loops: CDR1 SNHLY, CDR2 FYNNEI. V was clipped by 1 base and J by 4 bases, with 10 bases between them. Looking up the rest from reference TRBV2 and TRBJ1-1 gives the full variable domain: EPEVTQTPSHQVTQMGQEVILRCVPISNHLYFYWYRQILGQKVEFLVSFYNNEISEKSEIFDDQFSVERPDGSNFTLKIRSTKLEDSAMYFCASSEGALRTEAFFGQGTRLTVV.

This clone appeared a single time. CDR3 amino acids: CASSKVGGRNEQFF. The CDR3 DNA follows: TGTGCCAGCAGCAAAGTGGGAGGGCGGAATGAGCAGTTCTTC. The rearrangement joins TRBV21-1 to TRBJ2-1; the table calls TRBD2, which could not be checked here. TRBV21-1 is a pseudogene locus. The CDR3 is 14 residues long.

V gene TRBV29-1 combines with J gene TRBJ2-3, with D uncertain. Germline assignment: CDR1 SQVTM and CDR2 ANQGSEA. This CDR3 region has 12 residues. V was cut by 5 bases and J by 0 bases, with 6 bases left in between. The DNA of the CDR3 is TGCAGCGTTCTTAAGAGCACAGATACGCAGTATTTT. Its translation is CSVLKSTDTQYF.

With regard to this clone: Distinct nucleotide sequences in the sample also encode this CDR3. The chain carries TRBV6-5 and TRBJ2-7, with 9 bases fitting TRBD1. Looked up from germline, CDR1 is MNHEY and CDR2 is SVGAGI. The CDR3 loop spans 15 amino acids. Trimming took 0 bases from V and 4 from J; bases not matched to a gene: 4. The chain's CDR3 is CASSYSGTGLYEQYF. The CDR3 bases are TGTGCCAGCAGTTACTCAGGGACAGGGCTATACGAGCAGTACTTC.

The chain employs TRBV4-3 and TRBJ2-3; 9 bases align to TRBD2. Germline trimming cut 0 bases from V and 8 bases from J; bases unmatched to any gene: 6. This CDR3 spans 15 amino acids. CDR1 is LGHNA and CDR2 is YSLEER in the germline V gene. CDR3 DNA sequence: TGCGCCAGCAGCCAAGATCCGGCGGGAGGGACTACGCAGTATTTT. Translating gives CASSQDPAGGTTQYF.

The V gene is TRBV7-9, the J gene TRBJ1-2; D not certain. Germline lookup yields CDR1 SEHNR and CDR2 FQNEAQ (reference sequence). CDR3 length: 14 amino acids. Trimming shortened V by 5 bases and J by 0 bases, and 10 bases separated the two germline ends. The CDR3 region is CASSEGLPNYGYTF. The CDR3 bases are TGTGCCAGCAGCGAAGGATTACCTAACTATGGCTACACCTTC. The full variable domain, in which reference TRBV7-9 and TRBJ1-2 provide the parts outside the CDR3, is DTGVSQNPRHKITKRGQNVTFRCDPISEHNRLYWYRQTLGQGPEFLTYFQNEAQLEKSRLLSDRFSAERPKGSFSTLEIQRTEQGDSAMYLCASSEGLPNYGYTFGSGTRLTVV.

In its sample, this clone was seen once. The chain carries TRBV11-2 and TRBJ2-6; D not resolved. The V and J ends lost 5 bases and 2 bases respectively, with 10 bases between them. CDR3 length: 15 amino acids. Germline-derived CDR1 and CDR2 are SGHAT and FQNNGV. CDR3 coding DNA: TGTGCCAGCAGCCTTGGATCAACTGGGGCCAACGTCCTGACTTTC. Translation: CASSLGSTGANVLTF.

In its sample, this clone was seen a few times. The chain recombines TRBV10-2 with TRBJ1-4; D is possibly TRBD1 (6 bases). Germline lookup yields CDR1 WSHSY and CDR2 SAAADI. The CDR3 loop spans 15 amino acids. Trimming removed 0 bases at V and 8 bases at J, with 13 bases between. Here the CDR3 DNA reads TGCGCCAGCAGTGAGTCCGGACCTACAGGGGAAAAACTGTTTTTT. It yields the protein CASSESGPTGEKLFF.

The chain links TRBV30 to TRBJ2-1; TRBD2 agrees at 16 bases. CDR3 length: 19 amino acids. Germline-derived CDR1 and CDR2 are GTSNPN and SVGIG (reference sequence). Trimming removed 7 bases from V and 4 bases from J; junction bases left unmatched: 16. CDR3 nucleotides: TGTGCCTCCACCCCCGGGACTAGCGGGAGGGCTAGAACGTACAATGAGCAGTTCTTC. It is translated as CASTPGTSGRARTYNEQFF.

This sequence joins TRBV19 and TRBJ1-1; D uncertain. This CDR3 has 16 amino acids. The V gene lost 5 bases and the J gene lost 4 bases, with 20 bases spanning the gap. Germline assignment: CDR1 LNHDA and CDR2 SQIVND (reference sequence). CDR3: CASSLKGTDKGTEAFF. CDR3 sequence (DNA): TGTGCCAGTAGTTTAAAGGGAACAGACAAAGGCACTGAAGCTTTCTTT.

V and J are TRBV11-1 and TRBJ2-2; D ambiguous. Trimming pared 2 bases from V and 5 bases from J, leaving 15 bases between. The CDR3 is 16 residues long. CDR1 and CDR2 (germline): SGHAT, FQDESV (reference sequence). CDR3 DNA sequence: TGTGCCAGCAGCTTAAACGGCGCAGTAGAAACCGGGGAGCTGTTTTTT. Translated: CASSLNGAVETGELFF.

The V call is TRBV6-5, the J call TRBJ2-7, with TRBD1 matching 8 bases. CDR3 length: 13 amino acids. Germline assignment: CDR1 MNHEY and CDR2 SVGAGI. V shed 5 bases, J shed 9 bases, and the junction held 9 bases outside the gene matches. The CDR3, as DNA: TGTGCCAGCAGTAACGGACAGGGTCGCGGGCAGTACTTC. This gives the protein CASSNGQGRGQYF.

V gene TRBV30 combines with J gene TRBJ1-3, with a tentative D call TRBD1 (6 bases). The germline V gene encodes CDR1 GTSNPN and CDR2 SVGIG (reference sequence). The CDR3 runs to 14 residues. V gave up 2 bases and J gave up 4 bases, with 12 bases separating them. The CDR3 nucleotides are TGTGCCTGGAGTCTCACAGGGTCAGGAAACACCATATATTTT. This translates into CAWSLTGSGNTIYF.

This chain links TRBV5-1 with TRBJ2-5; D perhaps matches TRBD2 (5 bases). This CDR3 has 14 residues. CDR1 is SGHRS and CDR2 is YFSETQ in the germline V gene. Trimming pared 4 bases from V and 2 bases from J, leaving 12 bases between. CDR3 region: CASSPRVGQETQYF. The CDR3 DNA reads as TGCGCCAGCAGCCCGCGGGTGGGGCAAGAGACCCAGTACTTC.

This clone has just one count. The J gene is TRBJ1-2, the V gene TRBV5-1; a possible D gene is TRBD1 (5 bases). Germline lookup yields CDR1 SGHRS and CDR2 YFSETQ. V was pared by 0 bases and J by 4 bases, with 10 bases between. This CDR3 has 14 residues. CDR3 residues: CASSLGWGTYGYTF. The CDR3 DNA is TGCGCCAGCAGCTTGGGGTGGGGCACCTATGGCTACACCTTC.

This clone came up a few times. This sequence joins TRBV20-1 and TRBJ1-5; D gene uncertain. The CDR3 sequence is 11 residues long. CDR1 and CDR2 from the germline V gene are DFQATT and SNEGSKA (reference sequence). Trimming pared 3 bases from V and 5 bases from J, leaving 5 bases between. The CDR3: CSASGHQPQHF. The CDR3 DNA follows: TGCAGTGCTAGCGGCCATCAGCCCCAGCATTTT.

This chain links TRBV4-3 with TRBJ2-5; D possibly corresponds to TRBD1 (5 bases). Germline CDR1 and CDR2: LGHNA and YSLEER. Trimming took off 2 bases at V and 4 bases at J, with 8 bases between the two ends. CDR3 length equals 13 residues. The CDR3 region has the DNA TGCGCCAGCAGCCAAAGGGGCGGAGAGACCCAGTACTTC. Its translation: CASSQRGGETQYF.

The chain is built from TRBV7-2 and TRBJ2-7, with 7 bases lining up with TRBD2. CDR3 length: 15 amino acids. In germline, CDR1 is SGHTA, CDR2 FQGNSA. V was pared by 5 bases and J by 1 base, with 8 bases of the junction left unmatched. CDR3 sequence: CASSQQTSRSYEQYF. The CDR3 region has the DNA TGTGCCAGCAGCCAACAGACTAGCCGATCCTACGAGCAGTACTTC.

The chain joins TRBV7-2 to TRBJ2-7; 9 nucleotides match TRBD1. Trimming took 1 base from V and 3 from J; bases not matched to a gene: 7. The germline CDR1 and CDR2 sequences are SGHTA and FQGNSA. This CDR3 is 16 amino acids long. The CDR3 sequence is CASSLGPPGQGYEQYF. The CDR3 nucleotides are TGTGCCAGCAGCTTAGGACCTCCGGGACAGGGCTACGAGCAGTACTTC. Variable domain in full (rest from reference TRBV7-2 and TRBJ2-7): GAGVSQSPSNKVTEKGKDVELRCDPISGHTALYWYRQSLGQGLEFLIYFQGNSAPDKSGLPSDRFSAERTGGSVSTLTIQRTQQEDSAVYLCASSLGPPGQGYEQYFGPGTRLTVT.

This rearrangement joins TRBV28 to TRBJ2-3; possibly TRBD1 for D (5 bases). V was cut by 4 bases and J by 4 bases, with 15 bases left in between. Germline V lookup: CDR1 MDHEN, CDR2 SYDVKM. This CDR3 contains 15 residues. The CDR3 coding sequence is TGTGCCAGCAGTTCGCAAACCCAGGGTTCAGATACGCAGTATTTT. Protein: CASSSQTQGSDTQYF.

The rearrangement joins TRBV25-1 to TRBJ2-3; no definite D call. CDR1 and CDR2 (germline): MGHDK, SYGVNS. This CDR3 contains 13 residues. Trimming left V 2 bases short and J 9 bases short, with 12 bases between. The CDR3 reads CASSEAPTPTQYF. DNA of the CDR3: TGTGCCAGCAGTGAAGCACCGACTCCGACGCAGTATTTT.

This chain uses TRBV5-4 with TRBJ2-3; possibly TRBD2 for D (6 bases). Trimming removed 1 base from V and 2 bases from J, with 14 bases in between. The germline gives CDR1 SGHNT, CDR2 YYREEE (reference sequence). This CDR3 contains 16 residues. In DNA form, the CDR3 reads TGTGCCAGCAGCTTGAACAGGTGGGGGGACACAGATACGCAGTATTTT. Translated, it gives CASSLNRWGDTDTQYF.

DNA for the CDR3: TGTGCCAGCAGCTTGGGAGGCCAACTAAGCTCCGGGGAGCTGTTTTTT. It codes for CASSLGGQLSSGELFF. The chain links TRBV5-5 to TRBJ2-2; unclear D gene. The CDR3 is 16 residues long. The germline CDR1 and CDR2 sequences are SGHKS and YYEKEE (reference sequence). Trimming took off 0 bases at V and 6 bases at J, with 15 bases between the two ends.

The chain carries TRBV6-6 and TRBJ1-1, with TRBD1 as a possible D gene (6 bases). The V and J ends lost 8 bases and 3 bases respectively, with 16 bases between them. CDR1 is MNHNY, CDR2 SVGAGI, per germline (reference sequence). The CDR3 extends over 14 amino acids. The CDR3, as DNA: TGTGCCAGCCGAAACAGGGATACCGACACTGAAGCTTTCTTT. Encoded protein: CASRNRDTDTEAFF.

V gene TRBV5-5 combines with J gene TRBJ2-2; TRBD1 is a possible D gene (6 bases). Germline assignment: CDR1 SGHKS and CDR2 YYEKEE (reference sequence). The CDR3 is 15 residues long. V lost 5 bases and J lost 0, with 11 bases in between. As DNA, the CDR3 is TGTGCCAGCAGAATAGGACAGTCGAACACCGGGGAGCTGTTTTTT. Protein product: CASRIGQSNTGELFF.